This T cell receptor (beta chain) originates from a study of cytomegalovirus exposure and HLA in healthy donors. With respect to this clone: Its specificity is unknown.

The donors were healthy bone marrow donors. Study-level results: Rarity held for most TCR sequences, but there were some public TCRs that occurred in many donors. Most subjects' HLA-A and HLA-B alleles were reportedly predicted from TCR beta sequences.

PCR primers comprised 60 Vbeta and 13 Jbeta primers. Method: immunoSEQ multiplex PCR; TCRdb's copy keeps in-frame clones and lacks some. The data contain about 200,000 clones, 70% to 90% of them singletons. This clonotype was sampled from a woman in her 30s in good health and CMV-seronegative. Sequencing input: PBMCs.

The CDR3 sequence: CASSFKRGITDTQYF. The CDR3 coding sequence is TGTGCCAGCAGCTTTAAGCGGGGGATCACAGATACGCAGTATTTT. The rearrangement uses TRBV27 and TRBJ2-3, with 8 bases matching TRBD2. There are 15 residues in the CDR3. After removal of 6 bases from V and 2 bases from J, the junction contained 7 bases not matched to a gene. Germline V CDR1 and CDR2: MNHEY, SMNVEV (reference sequence).